Listed below are T cell receptor beta chains from one sample, sequenced in a study of blood T cells in healthy people across ages. In TCRdb, the 5' RACE reads were re-called with MiXCR into one record per CDR3 protein. The sample lists about 730,000 distinct CDR3 sequences, about 40% occurring once. The material sequenced was blood. The receptors come from a woman aged 60-75 years in good health. CDR3s leave out the opening cysteine and the closing phenylalanine or tryptophan. Not all rows give a size; the values are once, few, many and, for expanded clones, a class.

v_gene,abundance,len,CDR3aa
TRBV20-1,few,13,SAKGSRGTPDEQY
TRBV28,few,13,ASSETSGRWETQY
TRBV7-8,-,13,ASSSETGKSYEQY
TRBV5-8,-,11,ASSPQGLSGYT
TRBV27,few,11,ASSFYAQETQY
TRBV7-9,-,13,ASSAGLDSNQPQH
TRBV12-3/TRBV12-4,-,14,ASSHPLAGKQETQY
TRBV20-1,few,11,SARISWGETQY
TRBV20-1,few,9,SASIHDGYT
TRBV9,-,13,ASSALSGGMDTQY
TRBV14,many,12,ASSPLTGADTQY
TRBV20-1,-,13,SAGGLKGGHDEQY
TRBV29-1,-,13,SVEVTGQTNNEQF
TRBV12-3/TRBV12-4,many,8,ASSLNRLF
TRBV11-2,few,13,ASSVAGQGASEAF
TRBV7-2,-,12,ASSLETGAYEQY
TRBV4-1,few,13,ASSQPTGGYTEAF
TRBV2,-,13,ASNSQGATYNEQF